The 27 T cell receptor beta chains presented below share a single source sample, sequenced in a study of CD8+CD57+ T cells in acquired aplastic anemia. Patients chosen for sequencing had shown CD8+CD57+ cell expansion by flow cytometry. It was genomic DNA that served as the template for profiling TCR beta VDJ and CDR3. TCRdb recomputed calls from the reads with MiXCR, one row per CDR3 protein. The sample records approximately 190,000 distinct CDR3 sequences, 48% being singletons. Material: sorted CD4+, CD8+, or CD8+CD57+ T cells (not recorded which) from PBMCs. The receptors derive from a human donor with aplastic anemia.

The CDR3, as DNA: TGTGCCAGCAGCTTCGACGGGAGGGCCTTAGATACGCAGTATTTT. Its protein product is CASSFDGRALDTQYF. The V gene is TRBV5-5, the J gene TRBJ2-3; 8 nucleotides line up with TRBD2. With V trimmed by 2 bases and J by 5 bases, 7 bases remained unmatched. This CDR3 is 15 amino acids long. Germline CDR1 and CDR2: SGHKS and YYEKEE (reference sequence).

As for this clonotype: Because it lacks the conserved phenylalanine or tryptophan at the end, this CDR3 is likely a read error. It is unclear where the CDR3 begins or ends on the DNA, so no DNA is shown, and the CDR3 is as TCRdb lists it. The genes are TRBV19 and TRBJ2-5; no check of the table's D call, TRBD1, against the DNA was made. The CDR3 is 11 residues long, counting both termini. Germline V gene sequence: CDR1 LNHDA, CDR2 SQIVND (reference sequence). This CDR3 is CASSRGDRGTS.

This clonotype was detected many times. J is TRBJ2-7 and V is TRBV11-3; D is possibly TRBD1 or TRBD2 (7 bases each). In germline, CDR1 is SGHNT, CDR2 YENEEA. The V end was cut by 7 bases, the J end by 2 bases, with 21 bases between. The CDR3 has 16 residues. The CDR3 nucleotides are TGTGCCAGCACAACGACAGGGACTATAAAACCCTACGAGCAGTACTTC. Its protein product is CASTTTGTIKPYEQYF.

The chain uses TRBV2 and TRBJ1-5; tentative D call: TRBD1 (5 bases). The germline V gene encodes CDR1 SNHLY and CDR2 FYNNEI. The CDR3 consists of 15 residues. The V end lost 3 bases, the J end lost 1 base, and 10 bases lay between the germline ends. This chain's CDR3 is CASSEGRASNQPQHF. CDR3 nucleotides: TGTGCCAGCAGTGAGGGCAGGGCAAGCAATCAGCCCCAGCATTTT.

The CDR3 nucleotides are TGTGCCAGCAGTTTAAGGCGACTAGCGGGAGGGAGAGAGACCCAGTACTTC. It codes for CASSLRRLAGGRETQYF. The genes are TRBV27 and TRBJ2-5, with 14 bases fitting TRBD2. CDR1 and CDR2 from the germline V gene are MNHEY and SMNVEV (reference sequence). The CDR3 is made up of 17 amino acids. V lost 2 bases to trimming and J lost 4 bases; unmatched junction nucleotides: 6.

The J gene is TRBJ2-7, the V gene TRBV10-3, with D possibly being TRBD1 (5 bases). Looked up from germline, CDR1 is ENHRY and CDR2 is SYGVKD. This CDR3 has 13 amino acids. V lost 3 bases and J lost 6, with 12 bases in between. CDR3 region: CAISDNQGSEQYF. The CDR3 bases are TGTGCCATCAGTGATAATCAGGGATCCGAGCAGTACTTC.

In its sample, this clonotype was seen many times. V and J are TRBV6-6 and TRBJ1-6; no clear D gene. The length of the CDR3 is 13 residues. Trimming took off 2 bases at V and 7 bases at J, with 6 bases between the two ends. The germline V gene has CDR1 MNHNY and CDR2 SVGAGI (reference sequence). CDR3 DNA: TGTGCCAGCAGTTACGCGGGCAATTCACCCCTCCACTTT. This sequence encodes CASSYAGNSPLHF.

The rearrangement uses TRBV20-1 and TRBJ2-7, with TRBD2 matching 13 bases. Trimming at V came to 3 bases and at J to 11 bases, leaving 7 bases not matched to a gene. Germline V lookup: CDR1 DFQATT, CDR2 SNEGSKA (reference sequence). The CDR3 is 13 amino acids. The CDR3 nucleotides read TGCAGTGCTAGTGGGACTAGCGGGACTTGGGAGTACTTC. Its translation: CSASGTSGTWEYF.

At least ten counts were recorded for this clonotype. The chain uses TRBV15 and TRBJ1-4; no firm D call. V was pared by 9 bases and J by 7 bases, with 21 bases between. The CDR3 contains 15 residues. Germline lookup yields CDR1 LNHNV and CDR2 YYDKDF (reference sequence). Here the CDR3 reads CATGGGVLLGEKLFF. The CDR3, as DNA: TGTGCCACGGGCGGTGGGGTACTCTTGGGTGAAAAACTGTTTTTT. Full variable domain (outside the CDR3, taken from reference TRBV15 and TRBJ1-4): DAMVIQNPRYQVTQFGKPVTLSCSQTLNHNVMYWYQQKSSQAPKLLFHYYDKDFNNEADTPDNFQSRRPNTSFCFLDIRSPGLGDTAMYLCATGGGVLLGEKLFFGSGTQLSVL.

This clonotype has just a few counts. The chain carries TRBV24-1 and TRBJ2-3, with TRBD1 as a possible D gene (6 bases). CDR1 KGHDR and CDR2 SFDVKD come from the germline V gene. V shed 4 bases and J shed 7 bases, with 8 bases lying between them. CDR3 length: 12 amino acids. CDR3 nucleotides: TGTGCCACCAGTGACAGGGGAAATACGCAGTATTTT. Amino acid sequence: CATSDRGNTQYF.

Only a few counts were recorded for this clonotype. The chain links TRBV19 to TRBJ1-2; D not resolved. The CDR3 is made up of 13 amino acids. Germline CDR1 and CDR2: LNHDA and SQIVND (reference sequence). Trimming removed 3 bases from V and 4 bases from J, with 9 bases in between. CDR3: CASSMGQVYGYTF. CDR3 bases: TGTGCCAGTAGTATGGGTCAGGTCTATGGCTACACCTTC.

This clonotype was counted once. The CDR3 bases are TGTGCTAGTGGCCCGGGACTAGCGGGGGGGCAAGAGACCCAGTACTTC. This sequence encodes CASGPGLAGGQETQYF. This rearrangement joins TRBV12-5 to TRBJ2-5, with TRBD2 identical over 16 bases. V lost 6 bases, J lost 2 bases, and 3 bases stayed unmatched. CDR1 and CDR2 (germline): LGHNT, FRNRAP. The CDR3 runs to 16 residues.

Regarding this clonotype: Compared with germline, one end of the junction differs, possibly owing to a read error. The CDR3 here is CSVTISYEQSF. For the CDR3, the DNA is TGCAGCGTTACAATCTCCTACGAGCAGTCCTTC. This chain links TRBV29-1 with TRBJ2-7; unclear D gene. Germline CDR1 is SQVTM and CDR2 is ANQGSEA. The CDR3 length is 11 residues.

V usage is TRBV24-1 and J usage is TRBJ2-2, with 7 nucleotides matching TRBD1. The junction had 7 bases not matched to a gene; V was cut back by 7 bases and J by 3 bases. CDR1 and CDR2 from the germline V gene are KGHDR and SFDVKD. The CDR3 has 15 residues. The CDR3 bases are TGTGCCACCAGCGCCGGGACAGCTGACACCGGGGAGCTGTTTTTT. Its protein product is CATSAGTADTGELFF.

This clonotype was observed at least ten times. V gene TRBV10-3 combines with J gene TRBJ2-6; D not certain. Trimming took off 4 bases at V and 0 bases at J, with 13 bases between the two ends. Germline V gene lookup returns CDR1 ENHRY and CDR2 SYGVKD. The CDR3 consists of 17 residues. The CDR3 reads CAISAVGPTSGANVLTF. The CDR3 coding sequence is TGTGCCATCAGTGCCGTGGGTCCAACCTCTGGGGCCAACGTCCTGACTTTC.

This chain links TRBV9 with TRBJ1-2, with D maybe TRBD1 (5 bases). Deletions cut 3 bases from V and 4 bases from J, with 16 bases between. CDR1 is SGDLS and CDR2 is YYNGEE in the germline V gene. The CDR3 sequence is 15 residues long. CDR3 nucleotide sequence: TGTGCCAGCAGCGCGAACCGGGACGGAGCCTATGGCTACACCTTC. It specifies CASSANRDGAYGYTF. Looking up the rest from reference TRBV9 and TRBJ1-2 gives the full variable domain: DSGVTQTPKHLITATGQRVTLRCSPRSGDLSVYWYQQSLDQGLQFLIQYYNGEERAKGNILERFSAQQFPDLHSELNLSSLELGDSALYFCASSANRDGAYGYTFGSGTRLTVV.

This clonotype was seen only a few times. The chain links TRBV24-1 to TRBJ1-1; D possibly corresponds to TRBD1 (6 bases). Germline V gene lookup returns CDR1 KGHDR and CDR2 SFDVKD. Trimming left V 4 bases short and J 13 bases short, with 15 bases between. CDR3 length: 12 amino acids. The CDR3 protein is CATSDPDSGGFF. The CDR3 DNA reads TGTGCCACCAGTGACCCGGACAGCGGGGGTTTCTTT.

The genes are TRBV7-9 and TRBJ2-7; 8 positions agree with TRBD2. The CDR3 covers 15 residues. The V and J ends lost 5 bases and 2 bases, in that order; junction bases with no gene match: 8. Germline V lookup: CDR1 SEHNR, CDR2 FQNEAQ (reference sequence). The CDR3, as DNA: TGTGCCAGCAGCCATACGGGACTAGGAACCTACGAGCAGTACTTC. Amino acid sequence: CASSHTGLGTYEQYF.

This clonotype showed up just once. The CDR3 loop reads CASSVDGSTYEQYF. The CDR3 DNA follows: TGTGCCAGCAGCGTAGACGGGAGCACCTACGAGCAGTACTTC. V is TRBV9 and J is TRBJ2-7; possible D gene TRBD2, 6 bases. CDR1 and CDR2 (germline): SGDLS, YYNGEE. This CDR3 contains 14 residues. Trimming took 0 bases from V and 2 from J, leaving 9 bases between them.

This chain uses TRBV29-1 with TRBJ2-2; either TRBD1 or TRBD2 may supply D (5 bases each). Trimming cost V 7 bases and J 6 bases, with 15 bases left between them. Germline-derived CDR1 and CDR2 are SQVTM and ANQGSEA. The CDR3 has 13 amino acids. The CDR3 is CSGGAGTAGELFF. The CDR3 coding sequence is TGCAGCGGTGGTGCAGGGACGGCCGGGGAGCTGTTTTTT.

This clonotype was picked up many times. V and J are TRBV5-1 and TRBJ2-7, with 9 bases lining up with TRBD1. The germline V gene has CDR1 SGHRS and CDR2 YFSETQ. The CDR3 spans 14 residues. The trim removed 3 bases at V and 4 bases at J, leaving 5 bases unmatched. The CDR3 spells CASSSGQGLYEQYF. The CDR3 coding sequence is TGCGCCAGCAGCTCGGGACAGGGCCTGTACGAGCAGTACTTC.

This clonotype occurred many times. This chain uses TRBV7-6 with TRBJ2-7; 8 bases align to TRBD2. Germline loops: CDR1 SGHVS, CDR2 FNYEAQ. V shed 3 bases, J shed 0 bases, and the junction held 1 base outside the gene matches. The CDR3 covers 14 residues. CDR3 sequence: CASSLREDSYEQYF. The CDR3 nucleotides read TGTGCCAGCAGCTTGCGGGAGGACTCCTACGAGCAGTACTTC.

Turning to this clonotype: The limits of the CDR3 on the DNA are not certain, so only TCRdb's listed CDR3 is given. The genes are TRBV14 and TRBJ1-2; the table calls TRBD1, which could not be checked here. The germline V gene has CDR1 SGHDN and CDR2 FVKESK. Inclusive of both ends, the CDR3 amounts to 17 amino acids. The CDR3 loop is CASSPRDRLLEKDGYTF.

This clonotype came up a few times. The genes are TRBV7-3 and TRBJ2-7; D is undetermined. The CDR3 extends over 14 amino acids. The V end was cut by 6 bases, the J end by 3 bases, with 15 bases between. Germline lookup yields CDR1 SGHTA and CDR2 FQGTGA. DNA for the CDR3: TGTGCCAGCAGTGACTCACTTCTAGTCTACGAGCAGTACTTC. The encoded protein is CASSDSLLVYEQYF.

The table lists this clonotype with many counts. The chain's CDR3 is CASSIGPGGKNEKLFF. DNA of the CDR3: TGTGCCAGTAGTATAGGCCCGGGAGGTAAAAATGAAAAACTGTTTTTT. The chain has TRBV19 and TRBJ1-4; the D is unclear. Per germline, CDR1 LNHDA and CDR2 SQIVND (reference sequence). The length of the CDR3 is 16 residues. V gave up 1 base and J gave up 5 bases, with 14 bases separating them.

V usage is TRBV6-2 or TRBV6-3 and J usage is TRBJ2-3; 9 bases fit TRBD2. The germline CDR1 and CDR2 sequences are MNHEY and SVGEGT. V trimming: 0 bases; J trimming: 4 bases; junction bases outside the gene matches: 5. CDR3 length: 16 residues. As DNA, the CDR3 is TGTGCCAGCAGTTACTCCTTAGCGGGAGTATCAGATACGCAGTATTTT. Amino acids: CASSYSLAGVSDTQYF.

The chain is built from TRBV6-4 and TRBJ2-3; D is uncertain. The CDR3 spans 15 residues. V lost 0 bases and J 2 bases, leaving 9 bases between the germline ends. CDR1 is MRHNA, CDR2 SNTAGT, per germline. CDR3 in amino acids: CASSDSAGDTDTQYF. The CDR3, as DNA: TGTGCCAGCAGTGACTCGGCAGGTGACACAGATACGCAGTATTTT.